A selection of T cell receptor beta chains follows, all from one sample in a study of CD8+CD57+ T cells in acquired aplastic anemia. Each CDR3 protein is one row after TCRdb ran MiXCR on the reads. The sample shows under 350,000 distinct CDR3 sequences, under 60% of them seen only once. Sequences were obtained from sorted CD4+, CD8+, or CD8+CD57+ T cells (not recorded which) from PBMCs. These receptors came from a human donor with aplastic anemia. CDR3s include the opening cysteine and the closing phenylalanine or tryptophan. Each record gives: D gene, clone size, J gene, V gene, CDR3 DNA, CDR3 protein. D genes are given only for firm matches. Size is omitted from some rows. Given values are once, few, many or a class for expanded clones.

D gene: .; clone size: .; J gene: TRBJ1-2; V gene: TRBV20-1; CDR3 DNA: TGCAGTGCTAGAGATCAATTTGTAGCAGGAATCGGCTACACCTTC; CDR3 protein: CSARDQFVAGIGYTF
D gene: TRBD1; clone size: .; J gene: TRBJ2-2; V gene: TRBV7-2; CDR3 DNA: TGTGCCAGCAGCTTCGACAGGGATTCAACCGGGGAGCTGTTTTTT; CDR3 protein: CASSFDRDSTGELFF
D gene: .; clone size: .; J gene: TRBJ2-2; V gene: TRBV7-9; CDR3 DNA: TGTGCCAGCAGTGTCGGACCCGGGGAGCTGTTTTTT; CDR3 protein: CASSVGPGELFF
D gene: TRBD2; clone size: .; J gene: TRBJ2-1; V gene: TRBV10-3; CDR3 DNA: TGTGCCATCAGTATTAGCGGGAGTGATGAGCAGTTCTTC; CDR3 protein: CAISISGSDEQFF
D gene: .; clone size: .; J gene: TRBJ2-7; V gene: TRBV20-1; CDR3 DNA: TGCAGTGCTAGTGCGCAGCGGATGAACTACGAGCAGTATTTC; CDR3 protein: CSASAQRMNYEQYF
D gene: TRBD2; clone size: .; J gene: TRBJ2-3; V gene: TRBV2; CDR3 DNA: TGTGGAAGCGGGGGGGACTCAGATACGCAGTATTTT; CDR3 protein: CGSGGDSDTQYF
D gene: TRBD2; clone size: many; J gene: TRBJ2-3; V gene: TRBV11-2; CDR3 DNA: TGTGCCAGCAGCTTAGCGGGAGGGGAGTGGGGCACAGATACGCAGTATTTT; CDR3 protein: CASSLAGGEWGTDTQYF
D gene: TRBD1; clone size: .; J gene: TRBJ1-1; V gene: TRBV29-1; CDR3 DNA: TGCAGCGTTGATTTCTGGACAGGGGGGTTGAACACTGAAGCTTTCTTT; CDR3 protein: CSVDFWTGGLNTEAFF
D gene: .; clone size: many; J gene: TRBJ2-7; V gene: TRBV27; CDR3 DNA: TGTGCCAGCAGTTTATCGCAGGGACACCGAAACTACGAGCAGTACTTC; CDR3 protein: CASSLSQGHRNYEQYF
D gene: TRBD1; clone size: .; J gene: TRBJ1-5; V gene: TRBV7-8; CDR3 DNA: TGTGCCAGCAGCTCAGGGGGGAGAAGCAATCAGCCCCAGCATTTT; CDR3 protein: CASSSGGRSNQPQHF
D gene: .; clone size: many; J gene: TRBJ2-7; V gene: TRBV4-1; CDR3 DNA: TGCGCCAGCAGCCGGGGAGAGGGGAGCCACGAGCAGTACTTC; CDR3 protein: CASSRGEGSHEQYF
D gene: TRBD2; clone size: many; J gene: TRBJ2-1; V gene: TRBV6-5; CDR3 DNA: TGTGCCAGCAGGGCAGCGGGAGGTTACGATGAGCAGTTCTTC; CDR3 protein: CASRAAGGYDEQFF
D gene: .; clone size: .; J gene: TRBJ1-1; V gene: TRBV7-9; CDR3 DNA: TGTGCCAGCAGCACGGGAGTACGGTCGGCTTTCTTT; CDR3 protein: CASSTGVRSAFF
D gene: TRBD2; clone size: many; J gene: TRBJ2-2; V gene: TRBV5-1; CDR3 DNA: TGCGCCAGCGAAGTGGGGACTAGCGGCACCGGGGAGCTGTTTTTT; CDR3 protein: CASEVGTSGTGELFF
D gene: .; clone size: .; J gene: TRBJ1-1; V gene: TRBV10-3; CDR3 DNA: TGTGCCATCAGTATCGGGGTTTCGGCCACTGAAGCTTTCTTT; CDR3 protein: CAISIGVSATEAFF
D gene: TRBD1; clone size: .; J gene: TRBJ1-5; V gene: TRBV12-3/TRBV12-4; CDR3 DNA: TGTGCCAGCAGTGAGGGACAGTGGACTCAGCCCCAGCATTTT; CDR3 protein: CASSEGQWTQPQHF
D gene: TRBD1; clone size: many; J gene: TRBJ2-3; V gene: TRBV11-2; CDR3 DNA: TGTGCCAGCAGCTCGACAGGGGTCCGCACAGATACGCAGTATTTT; CDR3 protein: CASSSTGVRTDTQYF
D gene: .; clone size: .; J gene: TRBJ2-2; V gene: TRBV19; CDR3 DNA: TGTGCCAGTAGGAGAGAATGGGGGGCAGGCACCGGGGAGCTGTTTTTT; CDR3 protein: CASRREWGAGTGELFF
D gene: .; clone size: few; J gene: TRBJ2-7; V gene: TRBV7-2; CDR3 DNA: TGTGCCAGCAGCTTAGCGGAAGGGACCTACGAGCAGTACTTC; CDR3 protein: CASSLAEGTYEQYF
D gene: .; clone size: .; J gene: TRBJ2-5; V gene: TRBV6-5; CDR3 DNA: TGTGCCAGCAGGGAGTCCACCGGGGAGGAGACCCAGTACTTC; CDR3 protein: CASRESTGEETQYF
D gene: .; clone size: many; J gene: TRBJ1-2; V gene: TRBV27; CDR3 DNA: TGTGTCACGTCAGGGAACTATGGCTACACCTTC; CDR3 protein: CVTSGNYGYTF
D gene: .; clone size: .; J gene: TRBJ1-5; V gene: TRBV12-3/TRBV12-4; CDR3 DNA: TGTGCCACCAGTGGCTCGGGGCAGCCCCAGCATTTT; CDR3 protein: CATSGSGQPQHF
D gene: TRBD2; clone size: .; J gene: TRBJ2-5; V gene: TRBV30; CDR3 DNA: TGTGCCTGGAGTTCCAGCGGGAGGCAAGAGACCCAGTACTTC; CDR3 protein: CAWSSSGRQETQYF
D gene: .; clone size: .; J gene: TRBJ1-1; V gene: TRBV19; CDR3 DNA: TGTGCCAGTAGTAAGGCACCGAACACTGAAGCTTTCTTT; CDR3 protein: CASSKAPNTEAFF
D gene: .; clone size: many; J gene: TRBJ2-1; V gene: TRBV19; CDR3 DNA: TGTGCCAGTAATAAAGGAGGTGAGCAGTTCTTC; CDR3 protein: CASNKGGEQFF
D gene: .; clone size: .; J gene: TRBJ2-7; V gene: TRBV7-8; CDR3 DNA: TGTGCCAGCACCTTAGGAGACGATGGCGGGGCGGCTATATACGAGCAGTACTTC; CDR3 protein: CASTLGDDGGAAIYEQYF
D gene: .; clone size: .; J gene: TRBJ1-6; V gene: TRBV6-5; CDR3 DNA: TGTGCCAGCAGTTACGACCGGGGGGCGGGTTCACCCCTCCACTTT; CDR3 protein: CASSYDRGAGSPLHF
D gene: .; clone size: .; J gene: TRBJ1-4; V gene: TRBV2; CDR3 DNA: TGTGCCAGCAGCCTGACTAGCGGGAGCAATGAAAAACTGTTTTTT; CDR3 protein: CASSLTSGSNEKLFF
D gene: TRBD2; clone size: many; J gene: TRBJ2-5; V gene: TRBV7-8; CDR3 DNA: TGTGCCAGCAGCTTAGGTAGCGGGGGGGCCCGGGAGACCCAGTACTTC; CDR3 protein: CASSLGSGGARETQYF
D gene: .; clone size: .; J gene: TRBJ2-1; V gene: TRBV20-1; CDR3 DNA: TGCAGTGCCTTTAGAGGAGGGGAGCAGTTCTTC; CDR3 protein: CSAFRGGEQFF